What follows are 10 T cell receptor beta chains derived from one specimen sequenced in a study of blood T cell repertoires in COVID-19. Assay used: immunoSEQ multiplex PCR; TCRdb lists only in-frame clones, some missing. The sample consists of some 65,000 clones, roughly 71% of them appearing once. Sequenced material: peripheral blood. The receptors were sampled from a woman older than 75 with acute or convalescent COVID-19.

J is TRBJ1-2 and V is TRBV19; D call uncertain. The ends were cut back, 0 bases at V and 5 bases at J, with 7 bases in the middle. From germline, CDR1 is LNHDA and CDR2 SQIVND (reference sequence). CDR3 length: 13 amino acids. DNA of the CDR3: TGTGCCAGTAGTATAGAACGGGTTTATGGCTACACCTTC. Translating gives CASSIERVYGYTF.

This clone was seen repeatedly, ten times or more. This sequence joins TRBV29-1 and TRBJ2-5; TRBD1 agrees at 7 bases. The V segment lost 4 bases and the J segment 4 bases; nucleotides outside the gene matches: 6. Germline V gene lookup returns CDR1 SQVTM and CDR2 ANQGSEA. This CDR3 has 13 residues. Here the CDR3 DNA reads TGCAGCGTTGGGGACCCAGGGGGAGAGACCCAGTACTTC. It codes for CSVGDPGGETQYF.

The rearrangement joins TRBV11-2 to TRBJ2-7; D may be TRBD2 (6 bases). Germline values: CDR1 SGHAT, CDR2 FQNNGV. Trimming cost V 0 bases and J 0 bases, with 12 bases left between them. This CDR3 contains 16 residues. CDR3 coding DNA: TGTGCCAGCAGCTTAGATCGTGGGGACTTCTCCTACGAGCAGTACTTC. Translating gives CASSLDRGDFSYEQYF.

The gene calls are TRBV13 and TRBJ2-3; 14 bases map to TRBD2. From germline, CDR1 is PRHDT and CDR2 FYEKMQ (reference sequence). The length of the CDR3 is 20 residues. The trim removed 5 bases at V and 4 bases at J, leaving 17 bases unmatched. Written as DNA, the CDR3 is TGTGCCAGCAGCCCCACGGGACTAGCGGGAGTACGCGGGAGGGCAGATACGCAGTATTTT. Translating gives CASSPTGLAGVRGRADTQYF.

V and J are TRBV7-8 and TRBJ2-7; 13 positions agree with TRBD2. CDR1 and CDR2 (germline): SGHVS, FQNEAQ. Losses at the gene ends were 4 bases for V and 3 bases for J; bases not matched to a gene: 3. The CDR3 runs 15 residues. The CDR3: CASSSGLAGDYEQYF. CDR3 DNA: TGTGCCAGCAGCTCCGGACTAGCGGGAGACTACGAGCAGTACTTC.

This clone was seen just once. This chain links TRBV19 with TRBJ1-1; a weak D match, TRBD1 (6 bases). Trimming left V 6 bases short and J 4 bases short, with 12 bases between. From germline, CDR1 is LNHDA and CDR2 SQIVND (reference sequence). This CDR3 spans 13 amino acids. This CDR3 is CASRTGEGTEAFF. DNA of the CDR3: TGTGCCAGTAGGACAGGCGAGGGCACTGAAGCTTTCTTT. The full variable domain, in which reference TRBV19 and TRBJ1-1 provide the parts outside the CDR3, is DGGITQSPKYLFRKEGQNVTLSCEQNLNHDAMYWYRQDPGQGLRLIYYSQIVNDFQKGDIAEGYSVSREKKESFPLTVTSAQKNPTAFYLCASRTGEGTEAFFGQGTRLTVV.

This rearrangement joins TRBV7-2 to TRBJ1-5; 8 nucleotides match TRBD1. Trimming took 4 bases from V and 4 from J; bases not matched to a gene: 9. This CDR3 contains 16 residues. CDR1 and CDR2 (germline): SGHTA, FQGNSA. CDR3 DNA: TGTGCCAGCAGCTCCCCTGGTAACAGGGGGAATCAGCCCCAGCATTTT. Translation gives CASSSPGNRGNQPQHF.

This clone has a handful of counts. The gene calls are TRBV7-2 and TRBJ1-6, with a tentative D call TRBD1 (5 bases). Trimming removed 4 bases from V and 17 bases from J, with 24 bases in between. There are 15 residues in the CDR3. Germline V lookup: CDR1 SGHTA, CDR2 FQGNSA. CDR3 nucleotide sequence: TGTGCCAGCAGCTCCACGATCCTGGGGGGTCTCGCGATCCACTTT. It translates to CASSSTILGGLAIHF. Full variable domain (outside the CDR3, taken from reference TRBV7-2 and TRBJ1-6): GAGVSQSPSNKVTEKGKDVELRCDPISGHTALYWYRQSLGQGLEFLIYFQGNSAPDKSGLPSDRFSAERTGGSVSTLTIQRTQQEDSAVYLCASSSTILGGLAIHFGNGTRLTVT.

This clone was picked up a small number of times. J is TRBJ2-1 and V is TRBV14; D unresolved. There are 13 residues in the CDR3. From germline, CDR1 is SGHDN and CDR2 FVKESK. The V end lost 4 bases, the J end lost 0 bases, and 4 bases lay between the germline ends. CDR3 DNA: TGTGCCAGCAGCCTCAACTCCTACAATGAGCAGTTCTTC. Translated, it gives CASSLNSYNEQFF.

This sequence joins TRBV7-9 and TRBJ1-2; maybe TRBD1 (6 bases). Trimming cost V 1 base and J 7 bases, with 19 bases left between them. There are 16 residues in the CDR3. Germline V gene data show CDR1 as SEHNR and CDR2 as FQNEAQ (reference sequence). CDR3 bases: TGTGCCAGCAGCTTAGAAACCCCGGACAGCGGCGGTGGCTACACCTTC. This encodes CASSLETPDSGGGYTF.